This T cell receptor (beta chain) was found in a study of control samples from healthy donors and cancer patients. This table comes from immunoSEQ multiplex PCR, and its TCRdb copy is limited to in-frame clones, with some not included. Of tens of thousands of clones listed, roughly 84% are singletons. The CDR3 runs to 17 residues. J was trimmed by 1 base and V by 4 bases; bases with no gene match: 11. The V gene's germline CDR1 is SGHRS and CDR2 YFSETQ. This sequence originates from a man aged 65 to 85 with lung cancer. V is TRBV5-1 and J is TRBJ2-1; 7 bases align to TRBD1. Sequenced material: PBMCs. This CDR3 reads CASSPATGAISYNEQFF. CDR3 bases: TGCGCCAGCAGCCCGGCCACAGGGGCGATTTCCTACAATGAGCAGTTCTTC.